This TCR beta chain stems from a study of blood T cell repertoires in COVID-19 (dated by TCRdb to the early 2020s). About the investigation overall: Samples covering the acute and convalescent phases of COVID-19 were provided by collaborators in the United States, Italy and Spain. The prospective study material was composed of cDNA or gDNA derived from T cells, B-cell-depleted T cells, or PBMCs. The dataset comprised deeply sampled blood TCRbeta repertoires from subjects exposed to, actively infected with, or recovered from COVID-19. A freely available public database, intended as a resource for researchers studying the immune response to SARS-CoV-2, is where the repertoires were released. Samples came from the ongoing ImmuneRACE study (first 160 participants) plus 1,254 subjects from 6 global collaborators. Nearly every sample came with metadata listing a de-identified subject ID, COVID-19 status, age in years and sex. Where available, HLA class I and class II types were obtained from metadata supplied by the sample provider rather than from assay-based typing. The investigation overall reported the following: Clinical and demographic metadata were provided uncurated, with the amount varying by source and participant.

About this clone: Which antigen it targets is not known. Per-nucleotide qualities are absent, and no much larger clonotype sits a single base away.

Germline trimming: 8 bases from V, 8 bases from J; junction bases outside gene matches: 10. Looking up the germline V gene yields CDR1 LGHNA and CDR2 YSLEER. The CDR3 measures 15 amino acids from cysteine to phenylalanine. Only CDR3 DNA is held: 45 bases, read in frame from base 1. In the prospective study, participants were roughly 18 to 95 years old, resided in under 30 geographic areas of the United States, and were enrolled through a virtual design. To assign participants to cohorts, the prospective study relied on clinical history that participants themselves reported in a screening survey and a study questionnaire. In the prospective study, mobile phlebotomists collected whole blood, serum and a nasopharyngeal or oropharyngeal swab from each participant. Additional blood draws and questionnaires over an approximately 2-month period could optionally be provided by prospective study participants. Before DNA extraction, prospective study blood samples were shipped either frozen or at room temperature.

TCRbeta CDR3 regions were amplified from genomic DNA by means of the immunoSEQ Assay, a bias-controlled multiplex PCR. Per the original workflow: The number of nucleated cells in each sample was estimated from the amplification of reference gene primers within the assay. Sequence reads were collapsed and filtered to measure the absolute abundance of every unique TCRbeta CDR3 rearrangement. For each sample, productive Simpson clonality was calculated by taking the square root of Simpson's diversity index across productive rearrangements. This immuneACCESS table, as held by TCRdb, lists in-frame sequences with V and J called but not all clones. Of the missing ones, under half trace to an unresolved V gene in checked studies; the others have no known cause. That table gives V, J and clone size, and the DNA gave D and trimming. The sample records about 210,000 clones, about four fifths of which are singletons. The ten largest clones add up to 8% to 9% of the sample.

This sequence uses TRBV4-3 and TRBJ1-6, with 9 junctional bases fitting TRBD1. The receptor comes from a woman aged 45-60 years with acute COVID-19. Sequencing input: PBMCs or T cells enriched from blood (not recorded which). CDR3 region: CASGLLGQGYSPLHF. The DNA reads TGCGCCAGCGGACTACTGGGACAGGGCTATTCACCCCTCCACTTT.